This T cell receptor (beta chain) was captured by sequencing in a study of T cells after yellow fever vaccination. General study points: Peaking faster, on day 5 versus 15, the secondary response was nonetheless weaker.

TCRdb re-called the 5' RACE reads with MiXCR, one entry per CDR3 protein. The data contain 500,000 to 700,000 distinct CDR3 sequences, under 25% of them singletons. This clonotype was picked up many times. Its antigen is currently unknown. This TCR was recovered from a man in his thirties or forties who received the YFV17D yellow fever vaccine. Here the sequenced sample was PBMCs, taken 15 days after the yellow fever booster vaccination.

The CDR3 spells CSAWTAQKQYF. The DNA of the CDR3 is TGCAGTGCTTGGACAGCCCAAAAGCAGTACTTC. This chain links TRBV20-1 with TRBJ2-7, with D perhaps TRBD1 (6 bases). V lost 5 bases to trimming and J lost 8 bases, with 13 bases between them. Germline V gene lookup returns CDR1 DFQATT and CDR2 SNEGSKA (reference sequence). The CDR3 spans 11 residues.